This is a list of T cell receptor beta chains from one sample in a study of T cells in Graves' hyperthyroidism and ophthalmopathy. TCRdb reprocessed the multiplex PCR reads with MiXCR, giving one entry per CDR3 protein. Among about 710,000 distinct CDR3 sequences listed, over 15% were seen once. Sequenced material: blood. These receptors were obtained from a young man with Graves' hyperthyroidism. Both conserved end residues are part of each CDR3. A D gene is named only where the DNA matches it firmly.

d_gene: NA; v_gene: TRBV13; j_gene: TRBJ2-1; CDR3aa: CASSLEGGERWQRSYNEQFF
d_gene: NA; v_gene: TRBV10-1; j_gene: TRBJ2-7; CDR3aa: CASSSRTTYEQYF
d_gene: NA; v_gene: TRBV5-4; j_gene: TRBJ2-7; CDR3aa: CASSRRRGSSNYEQYF
d_gene: NA; v_gene: TRBV20-1; j_gene: TRBJ1-1; CDR3aa: CSARDRGGWATEAFF
d_gene: TRBD1; v_gene: TRBV24-1; j_gene: TRBJ2-5; CDR3aa: CATSDSRDRATYF
d_gene: NA; v_gene: TRBV2; j_gene: TRBJ1-4; CDR3aa: CASSPRQEDIEKLFF
d_gene: NA; v_gene: TRBV2; j_gene: TRBJ2-5; CDR3aa: CASSDLVETQYF
d_gene: NA; v_gene: TRBV20-1; j_gene: TRBJ2-1; CDR3aa: CSAERRNNEQFF
d_gene: NA; v_gene: TRBV7-2; j_gene: TRBJ1-1; CDR3aa: CASSLEVLNTEAFF
d_gene: NA; v_gene: TRBV5-6; j_gene: TRBJ2-1; CDR3aa: CASSSRGRRFF
d_gene: NA; v_gene: TRBV30; j_gene: TRBJ2-5; CDR3aa: CAWSVSSFRGTQYF
d_gene: TRBD2; v_gene: TRBV28; j_gene: TRBJ2-1; CDR3aa: CASSLSLLAGSSGEQFF
d_gene: NA; v_gene: TRBV28; j_gene: TRBJ2-7; CDR3aa: CASSLPGPSSDEQYF
d_gene: NA; v_gene: TRBV27; j_gene: TRBJ1-1; CDR3aa: CASSSGGAWTEAFF
d_gene: NA; v_gene: TRBV2; j_gene: TRBJ2-5; CDR3aa: CASSGSKGLLETQYF
d_gene: NA; v_gene: TRBV2; j_gene: TRBJ1-1; CDR3aa: CASSFHPLTGNTEAFF
d_gene: NA; v_gene: TRBV27; j_gene: TRBJ2-3; CDR3aa: CASSLWTGRGDTQYF
d_gene: TRBD2; v_gene: TRBV7-9; j_gene: TRBJ2-7; CDR3aa: CASSSQGGTYEQYF
d_gene: NA; v_gene: TRBV29-1; j_gene: TRBJ2-1; CDR3aa: CSVEGRIYNEQFF
d_gene: TRBD1; v_gene: TRBV27; j_gene: TRBJ1-2; CDR3aa: CASSQEGAINYGYTF
d_gene: NA; v_gene: TRBV20-1; j_gene: TRBJ2-7; CDR3aa: CSARGYSYEQYF
d_gene: TRBD1; v_gene: TRBV20-1; j_gene: TRBJ2-1; CDR3aa: CSARDLGQGGEQFF
d_gene: NA; v_gene: TRBV19; j_gene: TRBJ1-5; CDR3aa: CASQTANQPQHF
d_gene: TRBD2; v_gene: TRBV6-5; j_gene: TRBJ2-7; CDR3aa: CASSYSRTSGRPEQYF
d_gene: TRBD2; v_gene: TRBV15; j_gene: TRBJ2-1; CDR3aa: CATSRGPSGTLYNEQFF
d_gene: TRBD2; v_gene: TRBV7-2; j_gene: TRBJ2-7; CDR3aa: CASSPRLAVLLGEQYF
d_gene: TRBD1; v_gene: TRBV20-1; j_gene: TRBJ2-6; CDR3aa: CSAEAPGQDSGANVLTF
d_gene: NA; v_gene: TRBV28; j_gene: TRBJ2-5; CDR3aa: CASSLLGPERNF
d_gene: TRBD2; v_gene: TRBV2; j_gene: TRBJ2-5; CDR3aa: CASSARLAGVGSGGTQYF
d_gene: TRBD2; v_gene: TRBV4-3; j_gene: TRBJ2-3; CDR3aa: CASSQGHTIAGGSTDTQYF
d_gene: NA; v_gene: TRBV5-8; j_gene: TRBJ2-7; CDR3aa: CASSPLPGLYEQYF
d_gene: NA; v_gene: TRBV12-3/TRBV12-4; j_gene: TRBJ1-1; CDR3aa: CASSPRRLYRGAFF
d_gene: TRBD1; v_gene: TRBV2; j_gene: TRBJ1-1; CDR3aa: CASSLPRGMNTEAFF
d_gene: NA; v_gene: TRBV27; j_gene: TRBJ2-3; CDR3aa: CASSPITTEHTDTQYF
d_gene: TRBD1; v_gene: TRBV3-1; j_gene: TRBJ1-2; CDR3aa: CASSRDSNYGYTF
d_gene: TRBD1; v_gene: TRBV18; j_gene: TRBJ2-7; CDR3aa: CASSPFSGQDAYEQYF
d_gene: TRBD1; v_gene: TRBV9; j_gene: TRBJ2-2; CDR3aa: CASSYGDRETGELFF
d_gene: TRBD1; v_gene: TRBV29-1; j_gene: TRBJ2-1; CDR3aa: CSVGAAGGYNEQFF
d_gene: NA; v_gene: TRBV28; j_gene: TRBJ1-1; CDR3aa: CASRGGLSDTEAFF
d_gene: NA; v_gene: TRBV7-9; j_gene: TRBJ2-3; CDR3aa: CASSLVTRADTQYF
d_gene: NA; v_gene: TRBV6-1; j_gene: TRBJ1-4; CDR3aa: CASTSPRSEKLFF
d_gene: NA; v_gene: TRBV20-1; j_gene: TRBJ2-2; CDR3aa: CSAPLPGQANTGELFF
d_gene: TRBD1; v_gene: TRBV20-1; j_gene: TRBJ2-7; CDR3aa: CSASRDRGAYEQYF
d_gene: NA; v_gene: TRBV12-3/TRBV12-4; j_gene: TRBJ1-2; CDR3aa: CASNPGLELYGYTF
d_gene: TRBD1; v_gene: TRBV6-5; j_gene: TRBJ1-1; CDR3aa: CASSYSGRGLRRYTEAFF